This T cell receptor (beta chain) is from a study of PD-1 blockade in classical Hodgkin lymphoma. Study-level background: With a 2-week interval, patients received intravenous nivolumab at 3 mg/kg.

Study results and caveats: Exclusion removed patients who began nivolumab under 1 year after ASCT. The origin of the repertoire differences remains undefined, with disease activity or prior therapy as possible causes. Healthy donors reportedly exceeded newly diagnosed patients in baseline TCR diversity.

V shed 1 base and J shed 0 bases, with 7 bases lying between them. The CDR3 contains 15 residues. The germline gives CDR1 SEHNR, CDR2 FQNEAQ (reference sequence). Points on this clone: Its antigen is undetermined. Other DNA variants within this sample encode the same CDR3.

Following autologous stem cell transplantation, relapse occurred in every patient, and exposure to brentuximab vedotin varied. The protocol was immunoSEQ multiplex PCR, while the TCRdb copy is restricted to in-frame clones and leaves out a portion. The table includes fewer than 90,000 clones, under 95% detected once. The source material was peripheral blood mononuclear cells (PBMCs), sampled at baseline. This chain links TRBV7-9 with TRBJ1-5; D might be TRBD1 (5 bases). The receptor comes from a human donor with classical Hodgkin lymphoma. The CDR3 loop is CASSLGDSSNQPQHF. DNA of the CDR3: TGTGCCAGCAGCTTAGGTGACAGTAGCAATCAGCCCCAGCATTTT.